This T cell receptor (beta chain) was identified during a study of identical twins. Worth noting for this clonotype: Its antigen is unknown.

Study-wide findings and caveats: Shared out-of-frame alpha sequences (those common to twins) showed excess low generation probability.

V was shortened by 2 bases and J by 0 bases, with 5 bases between the two germline ends. The germline V gene has CDR1 MNHEY and CDR2 SVGEGT. The length of the CDR3 is 15 residues. TCRdb recomputed calls from the 5' RACE reads with MiXCR, one row per CDR3 protein. The sample holds just over 500,000 distinct CDR3 sequences, roughly a fifth seen once. The sample was also linked to a second study, of T cells expressing NK-cell markers. This second study notes: Only alpha-beta TCR T cells were sorted in several experiments, using an anti-gamma-delta TCR antibody. These clonotypes also led the CD3+CD56-NKG2C+ fraction in several donors.

The clonotype comes from a woman aged 18-29 years in good health. This chain connects TRBV6-2 or TRBV6-3 to TRBJ2-6; D remains ambiguous. Sequenced sample: CD4+ T cells sorted from blood. CDR3 sequence reads: CASSYIYSGANVLTF. The CDR3 DNA sequence: TGTGCCAGCAGTTACATCTACTCTGGGGCCAACGTCCTGACTTTC.